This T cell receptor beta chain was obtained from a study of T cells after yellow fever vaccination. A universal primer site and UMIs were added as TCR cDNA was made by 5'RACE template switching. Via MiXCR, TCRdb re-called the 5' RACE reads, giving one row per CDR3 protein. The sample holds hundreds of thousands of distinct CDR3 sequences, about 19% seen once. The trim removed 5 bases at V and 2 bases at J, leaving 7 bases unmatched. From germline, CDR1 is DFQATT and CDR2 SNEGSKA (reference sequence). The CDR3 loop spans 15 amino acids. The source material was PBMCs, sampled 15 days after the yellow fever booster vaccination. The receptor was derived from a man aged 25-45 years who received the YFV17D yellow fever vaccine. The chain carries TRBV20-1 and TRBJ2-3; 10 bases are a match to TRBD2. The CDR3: CSADGLADNTDTQYF. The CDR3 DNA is TGCAGTGCTGATGGACTAGCGGATAACACAGATACGCAGTATTTT.